Below, one TCR beta chain is given with its context. Per the original methods: Reference gene primers were amplified, and this amplification served to estimate nucleated cell counts. Produced via immunoSEQ multiplex PCR; TCRdb's table is partial and in-frame only. That table gives V, J and clone size, and the DNA gave D and trimming. The sample holds approximately 260,000 clones, around 87% seen once. This entry comes from a study of blood T cell repertoires in COVID-19. About the research overall: Acute and convalescent COVID-19 samples came from the United States, Italy and Spain. Nucleic acid was either cDNA or gDNA, and it came from T cells, B-cell-depleted T cells, or PBMCs.

The receptor was isolated from a man aged 55 to 69 who had recovered from COVID-19. Material for sequencing was peripheral blood.

CDR3 DNA: TGCGCCAGCAGCCCGGGGGGGGACGGACTATGGGAGACCCAGTACTTC. This translates into CASSPGGDGLWETQYF. The V and J genes are TRBV5-1 and TRBJ2-5, with 8 bases fitting TRBD2. The V segment lost 4 bases and the J segment 5 bases; nucleotides outside the gene matches: 13. CDR1 SGHRS and CDR2 YFSETQ come from the germline V gene. CDR3 size: 16 residues.